The clone carrying this T cell receptor beta chain was counted between two and nine times. TCRdb re-derived calls from the 5' RACE reads in MiXCR, one entry per CDR3 protein. Of 25,000 to 40,000 distinct CDR3 sequences in the sample, less than 25% were seen once. The CDR3 totals 14 residues. The V end was cut by 1 base, the J end by 2 bases, with 9 bases between. Germline CDR1 is MGHRA and CDR2 is YSYEKL. This clonotype originated in a female donor with breast cancer. This rearrangement joins TRBV4-1 to TRBJ2-7; a possible D gene is TRBD2 (5 bases). Sequenced: memory CD4+ T cells sorted from blood. The subset is: memory CD4+ T cells, CD4+CD45RO+CD25-. CDR3 coding DNA: TGCGCCAGCAGCCAAGGACGGGGTCCCTACGAGCAGTACTTC. It translates to CASSQGRGPYEQYF.